The next 6 T cell receptor beta chains were all read from a single sample in a study of cytomegalovirus exposure and HLA in healthy donors. The PCR made use of 60 Vbeta and 13 Jbeta primers. TCRdb's copy holds only in-frame clones and misses some; the assay was immunoSEQ multiplex PCR. This sample has 100,000 to 150,000 clones, with 75% to 85% found just once. The sequencing input was PBMCs. The receptors originated from a man aged 25 to 40 in good health and CMV-seropositive.

The chain joins TRBV19 to TRBJ2-2, with TRBD1 matching over 10 bases. The CDR3 extends over 15 amino acids. With V trimmed by 6 bases and J by 4 bases, 5 bases remained unmatched. Germline V gives CDR1 LNHDA, CDR2 SQIVND (reference sequence). CDR3 nucleotides: TGTGCCAGTAGGCGGCGGACAGGGGGCACCGGGGAGCTGTTTTTT. This encodes CASRRRTGGTGELFF.

The chain is built from TRBV9 and TRBJ2-1; 10 bases are shared with TRBD2. J lost 4 bases, V lost 4 bases, and 8 bases had no gene match. CDR1 and CDR2 from the germline V gene are SGDLS and YYNGEE. The CDR3 has 16 residues. The CDR3 DNA is TGTGCCAGCAGCCTTAGCGGGGGGAACAAATACAATGAGCAGTTCTTC. It yields the protein CASSLSGGNKYNEQFF.

The V call is TRBV9, the J call TRBJ2-2; 7 nucleotides line up with TRBD2. Germline assignment: CDR1 SGDLS and CDR2 YYNGEE. With V trimmed by 0 bases and J by 7 bases, 6 bases remained unmatched. There are 15 residues in the CDR3. CDR3 sequence: CASSVVTSVGGELFF. CDR3 bases: TGTGCCAGCAGCGTAGTAACTAGCGTGGGCGGGGAGCTGTTTTTT.

The V call is TRBV9, the J call TRBJ2-7; the D is unclear. This CDR3 contains 14 residues. CDR1 is SGDLS, CDR2 YYNGEE, per germline. V shed 2 bases and J shed 1 base, with 10 bases lying between them. The CDR3 nucleotides are TGTGCCAGCAGCGTTTCATGGCGGTCCTACGAGCAGTACTTC. Its protein is CASSVSWRSYEQYF.

V is TRBV5-1 and J is TRBJ2-7, with a tentative D call TRBD1 (6 bases). Trimming removed 1 base at V and 6 bases at J, with 11 bases between. The germline V gene has CDR1 SGHRS and CDR2 YFSETQ. CDR3 size: 13 residues. CDR3 sequence reads: CASSLIGGGEQYF. The DNA of the CDR3 is TGCGCCAGCAGCTTGATAGGGGGTGGCGAGCAGTACTTC.

The gene calls are TRBV19 and TRBJ1-5, with D possibly matching TRBD1 (6 bases). The CDR3 sequence is 15 residues long. CDR1 and CDR2 (germline): LNHDA, SQIVND (reference sequence). V was clipped by 3 bases and J by 6 bases, with 15 bases between them. This CDR3 reads CASSMGAGGLQPQHF. In DNA, the CDR3 is TGTGCCAGTAGTATGGGGGCGGGGGGCCTTCAGCCCCAGCATTTT.